The clone carrying this TCR beta chain was seen only a few times. What it recognizes is unknown. UMIs were added to TCR cDNA along with a universal primer site when it was made by 5'RACE template switching. TCRdb reprocessed the 5' RACE reads via MiXCR and lists one record per CDR3 protein. The sample lists hundreds of thousands of distinct CDR3 sequences, over 9% occurring once. CDR1 and CDR2 (germline): SGHTA, FQGNSA. The CDR3 sequence is 14 residues long. V gave up 5 bases and J gave up 2 bases; unmatched junction bases: 3. These data are taken from a study of T cells after yellow fever vaccination. Study in general: SMART-Seq v4 Ultra Low Input prepared libraries from low-cell fractions.

Study-wide results and caveats: Within FACS-sorted repertoires, abundant clonotypes contaminating from the bulk population could be present.

The source is a man aged 25-45 years who received the YFV17D yellow fever vaccine. The material was PBMCs, obtained on the day of the yellow fever booster vaccination. The genes are TRBV7-2 and TRBJ2-7; 10 bases align to TRBD2. CDR3 protein: CASSQLAGTYEQYF. The CDR3 DNA sequence: TGTGCCAGCAGCCAACTAGCGGGAACCTACGAGCAGTACTTC.